This TCR beta chain was profiled in a study of blood T cell repertoires in COVID-19. Across the study: From the United States, Italy and Spain came samples of acute and convalescent COVID-19.

V gave up 5 bases and J gave up 3 bases; unmatched junction bases: 11. Germline CDR1 KGHSH, CDR2 LQKENI. This CDR3 region has 16 residues. Assay used: immunoSEQ multiplex PCR; TCRdb lists only in-frame clones, some missing. Here the sample spans under 300,000 clones, 75% to 95% being singletons. Sequencing used PBMCs or T cells enriched from blood (not recorded which). This clonotype was sampled from a woman between 18 and 29 years old who had recovered from COVID-19. This chain links TRBV18 with TRBJ1-1; 8 bases line up with TRBD1. The DNA of the CDR3 is TGTGCCAGCTCAACTCGACAGGGGTCGAGGGACACTGAAGCTTTCTTT. It specifies CASSTRQGSRDTEAFF. Drawing the rest from reference TRBV18 and TRBJ1-1, the complete variable domain is NAGVMQNPRHLVRRRGQEARLRCSPMKGHSHVYWYRQLPEEGLKFMVYLQKENIIDESGMPKERFSAEFPKEGPSILRIQQVVRGDSAAYFCASSTRQGSRDTEAFFGQGTRLTVV.